A single sample is the source of the 27 T cell receptor beta chains below, sequenced in a study of blood T cells in healthy people across ages. The second PCR ran roughly 6 to 11 cycles with a sample-barcoded 5' primer and J-beta primers. TCRdb re-called the 5' RACE reads through MiXCR, storing one row per CDR3 protein. The data contain more than 550,000 distinct CDR3 sequences, 22% of them singletons. The sample comprised blood. Receptors originate from a man aged 65 to 79 in good health.

This clonotype was counted a single time. The junction departs from germline at one end; a sequencing error may be responsible. This rearrangement joins TRBV5-6 to TRBJ2-5; 12 bases map to TRBD2. The V gene's germline CDR1 is SGHDT and CDR2 YYEEEE. CDR3 length: 12 residues. CDR3 nucleotide sequence: TGTGCCGGCAGCTGGACTAGCGGGAATAAGTTCTTC. The encoded protein is CAGSWTSGNKFF.

Only a few counts were recorded for this clonotype. The V and J genes are TRBV29-1 and TRBJ2-1; TRBD1 aligns across 11 bases. The CDR3 contains 16 residues. From germline, CDR1 is SQVTM and CDR2 ANQGSEA. Losses at the gene ends were 8 bases for V and 5 bases for J; bases not matched to a gene: 14. The CDR3 DNA follows: TGCAGCACGAATGGACAGGGGGCAATAGCGGACAATGAGCAGTTCTTC. Encoded protein: CSTNGQGAIADNEQFF.

This clonotype showed up just a few times. The chain uses TRBV6-6 and TRBJ2-7; TRBD1 aligns across 7 bases. This CDR3 is 12 amino acids long. The germline V gene has CDR1 MNHNY and CDR2 SVGAGI (reference sequence). V lost 5 bases, J lost 6 bases, and 4 bases stayed unmatched. CDR3 DNA: TGTGCCAGCAGTGGACAGGTCCCCGAGCAGTACTTC. The encoded protein is CASSGQVPEQYF.

The chain joins TRBV28 to TRBJ2-1, with 8 nucleotides matching TRBD2. CDR1 is MDHEN and CDR2 is SYDVKM in the germline V gene. The CDR3 spans 16 residues. The V gene end was trimmed by 7 bases and the J gene end by 0 bases; junction bases not matched to a gene: 8. CDR3 residues: CASITGGASSYNEQFF. Here the CDR3 DNA reads TGTGCCAGCATTACCGGGGGGGCTAGCTCCTACAATGAGCAGTTCTTC.

This chain uses TRBV12-3 or TRBV12-4 with TRBJ1-2; D gene uncertain. Between the trimmed V and J ends, which lost 3 bases and 7 bases, there was a span of 12 bases. CDR3 length: 13 residues. In DNA, the CDR3 is TGTGCCAGCAGTTTTGGGCAGACGGGTGGCTACACCTTC. This gives the protein CASSFGQTGGYTF.

The chain links TRBV5-1 to TRBJ1-1; tentative D call: TRBD1 (5 bases). The V end lost 5 bases, the J end lost 4 bases, and 12 bases lay between the germline ends. This CDR3 comprises 13 residues. Germline CDR1 and CDR2: SGHRS and YFSETQ. CDR3: CASRRGRGTEAFF. For the CDR3, the DNA is TGCGCCAGCAGAAGGGGCCGGGGCACTGAAGCTTTCTTT.

This clonotype was observed a few times. V is TRBV6-5 and J is TRBJ1-6; 7 nucleotides match TRBD1. CDR1 MNHEY and CDR2 SVGAGI come from the germline V gene. J lost 7 bases, V lost 7 bases, and 7 bases had no gene match. The CDR3 spans 14 residues. CDR3 nucleotide sequence: TGTGCCAGCACCAACAGGGGAGTCAATTCACCCCTCCACTTT. Amino acids: CASTNRGVNSPLHF.

The sample holds one count of this clonotype. This chain links TRBV7-2 with TRBJ2-3; D possibly corresponds to TRBD2 (5 bases). Germline assignment: CDR1 SGHTA and CDR2 FQGNSA. The ends were cut back, 3 bases at V and 0 bases at J, with 13 bases in the middle. This CDR3 contains 16 residues. The CDR3: CASSLFGDTSTDTQYF. DNA of the CDR3: TGTGCCAGCAGCTTGTTCGGGGATACTAGCACAGATACGCAGTATTTT. Combining the CDR3 with reference TRBV7-2 and TRBJ2-3 gives the whole variable domain GAGVSQSPSNKVTEKGKDVELRCDPISGHTALYWYRQSLGQGLEFLIYFQGNSAPDKSGLPSDRFSAERTGGSVSTLTIQRTQQEDSAVYLCASSLFGDTSTDTQYFGPGTRLTVL.

This chain joins TRBV5-1 and TRBJ2-1, with 8 bases lining up with TRBD1. The length of the CDR3 is 16 residues. CDR1 is SGHRS and CDR2 is YFSETQ in the germline V gene. V gave up 0 bases and J gave up 8 bases; unmatched junction bases: 10. CDR3: CASSLGGQGALDEQFF. The CDR3 coding sequence is TGCGCCAGCAGCTTGGGAGGACAGGGAGCGCTCGATGAGCAGTTCTTC.

The J gene is TRBJ2-1, the V gene TRBV20-1; D is possibly TRBD2 (5 bases). V gave up 6 bases and J gave up 6 bases, with 12 bases separating them. Germline V CDR1 and CDR2: DFQATT, SNEGSKA (reference sequence). This CDR3 has 12 amino acids. DNA of the CDR3: TGCAGTGCGACCAGACTAACCAATGAGCAGTTCTTC. Amino acid sequence: CSATRLTNEQFF.

Ten or more counts support this clonotype. This chain joins TRBV7-8 and TRBJ1-2; 10 positions agree with TRBD1. This CDR3 spans 14 amino acids. Germline V gene sequence: CDR1 SGHVS, CDR2 FQNEAQ. V dropped 5 bases and J dropped 1; count of bases not matched to a gene: 1. The CDR3 bases are TGTGCCAGCAGCCGGACAGGGGGTAACTATGGCTACACCTTC. Protein product: CASSRTGGNYGYTF.

The V gene is TRBV3-1, the J gene TRBJ2-5; 11 bases line up with TRBD1. The DNA end is more similar to TRBJ2-7, so the J call may be wrong. Germline V CDR1 and CDR2: LGHDT, YNNKEL (reference sequence). The CDR3 sequence is 16 residues long. The CDR3 reads CASSQDRTGGRHEQYF. The CDR3 DNA follows: TGTGCCAGCAGCCAAGACAGGACAGGGGGCAGGCACGAGCAGTACTTC.

This clonotype showed up just a few times. V is TRBV20-1 and J is TRBJ2-5, with TRBD1 matching over 7 bases. The germline V gene has CDR1 DFQATT and CDR2 SNEGSKA (reference sequence). The CDR3 is 15 amino acids. Germline trimming cut 6 bases from V and 7 bases from J; bases unmatched to any gene: 17. The CDR3 coding sequence is TGCAGTGCCTCCATAACCGGGACAGTAGGGGCGACCCAGTACTTC. This encodes CSASITGTVGATQYF.

With regard to this clonotype: A much larger clone sits a single nucleotide away, making a read error possible. This chain uses TRBV5-1 with TRBJ1-2; 10 bases fit TRBD1. The CDR3 has 13 amino acids. CDR1 is SGHRS and CDR2 is YFSETQ in the germline V gene. The CDR3 bases are TGCGTCAGCAGCAGGGACAGGGGCTATGGCTACACCTTC. It is translated as CVSSRDRGYGYTF. The variable domain in full, with the rest retrieved from reference TRBV5-1 and TRBJ1-2, is KAGVTQTPRYLIKTRGQQVTLSCSPISGHRSVSWYQQTPGQGLQFLFEYFSETQRNKGNFPGRFSGRQFSNSRSEMNVSTLELGDSALYLCVSSRDRGYGYTFGSGTRLTVV.

There are a few counts of this clonotype. Its ends do not fully match the called genes, so a read error is possible. The V call is TRBV6-6, the J call TRBJ2-1; D may be TRBD1 or TRBD2 (6 bases each). Per germline, CDR1 MNHNY and CDR2 SVGAGI (reference sequence). This CDR3 is 12 amino acids long. CDR3 in amino acids: CASSYSSRGLIF. The DNA for the CDR3 is TGTGCCAGCAGTTACTCGAGTCGGGGGCTGATCTTC.

J is TRBJ2-7 and V is TRBV10-1; no clear D gene. The CDR3 is 14 amino acids. Germline V gene sequence: CDR1 WNHNN, CDR2 SYGVQD (reference sequence). The V end was cut by 3 bases, the J end by 0 bases, with 9 bases between. The CDR3, as DNA: TGCGCCAGCAGTGATGACGGAGTCTCCTACGAGCAGTACTTC. It encodes CASSDDGVSYEQYF.

In its sample, this clonotype was seen a few times. The V call is TRBV6-5, the J call TRBJ2-5, with 11 positions matching TRBD2. V lost 10 bases, J lost 4 bases, and 5 bases stayed unmatched. The CDR3 loop spans 13 amino acids. CDR1 and CDR2 (germline): MNHEY, SVGAGI. CDR3 DNA: TGTGCCACCAAACTAGCGGGGGTAGAGACCCAGTACTTC. It translates to CATKLAGVETQYF.

This chain uses TRBV20-1 with TRBJ1-2, with TRBD1 matching 7 bases. The CDR3 runs to 12 residues. Germline V gene data show CDR1 as DFQATT and CDR2 as SNEGSKA (reference sequence). The V segment lost 7 bases and the J segment 2 bases; nucleotides outside the gene matches: 4. The CDR3 loop is CSGYRGNYGYTF. The CDR3 bases are TGCAGTGGCTACAGGGGAAACTATGGCTACACCTTC.

The V gene is TRBV4-1, the J gene TRBJ2-4; D is ambiguous. Deletions cut 6 bases from V and 0 bases from J, with 9 bases between. The CDR3 is 14 amino acids. Germline V gives CDR1 MGHRA, CDR2 YSYEKL. DNA for the CDR3: TGCGCCAGCAGTTCGGCCCTAGCCAAAAACATTCAGTACTTC. Its protein is CASSSALAKNIQYF.

CDR3 in DNA: TGTGCCAGCAGCCAGGGGACATTCACTAATGAAAAACTGTTTTTT. Translated: CASSQGTFTNEKLFF. The chain is built from TRBV9 and TRBJ1-4, with a possible D match to TRBD1 (6 bases). The germline V gene encodes CDR1 SGDLS and CDR2 YYNGEE. V lost 4 bases and J 2 bases, leaving 12 bases between the germline ends. The CDR3 contains 15 residues.

The V and J genes are TRBV20-1 and TRBJ1-2; 8 positions agree with TRBD1. CDR1 is DFQATT and CDR2 is SNEGSKA in the germline V gene (reference sequence). After removal of 5 bases from V and 3 bases from J, the junction contained 5 bases not matched to a gene. This CDR3 is 13 amino acids long. CDR3 in DNA: TGCAGTGCTCCGAACAGGGGGTACTATGGCTACACCTTC. It translates to CSAPNRGYYGYTF.

This clonotype has more than one count but fewer than ten. V gene TRBV7-9 combines with J gene TRBJ1-5, with D maybe TRBD1 (5 bases). The CDR3 loop spans 15 amino acids. Trimming cost V 5 bases and J 6 bases, with 17 bases left between them. CDR1 is SEHNR, CDR2 FQNEAQ, per germline (reference sequence). The DNA of the CDR3 is TGTGCCAGCAGCACCCTCGGACATATCCCTCAGCCCCAGCATTTT. Translated: CASSTLGHIPQPQHF.

This clonotype appeared a few times. The chain couples TRBV2 to TRBJ2-2; no clear D. The CDR3 has 14 residues. V lost 5 bases, J lost 7 bases, and 14 bases lay in between. Germline V lookup: CDR1 SNHLY, CDR2 FYNNEI. The CDR3 sequence is CASSFIGLSGELFF. The CDR3 region has the DNA TGTGCCAGCAGTTTCATTGGTTTGAGCGGGGAGCTGTTTTTT.

The chain carries TRBV5-1 and TRBJ1-2; D gene ambiguous. This CDR3 comprises 11 residues. V was pared by 5 bases and J by 9 bases, with 11 bases between. Germline-derived CDR1 and CDR2 are SGHRS and YFSETQ. The CDR3 reads CASRLTGSYTF. CDR3 coding DNA: TGCGCCAGCAGGTTGACTGGGAGCTACACCTTC.

In its sample, this clonotype was seen a few times. The chain combines TRBV4-2 with TRBJ2-3, with D possibly matching TRBD2 (5 bases). Trimming took 5 bases from V and 4 from J, leaving 22 bases between them. This CDR3 has 17 amino acids. Germline V gene sequence: CDR1 LGHNA, CDR2 YNFKEQ. The CDR3 DNA sequence: TGTGCCAGCAGCGTCAGGAGTGGGAGTAATGGGGCAGATACGCAGTATTTT. Amino acid sequence: CASSVRSGSNGADTQYF.

This clonotype has just a few counts. This sequence joins TRBV7-3 and TRBJ2-5, with 7 bases fitting TRBD2. Trimming at V came to 4 bases and at J to 2 bases, leaving 1 base not matched to a gene. CDR1 SGHTA and CDR2 FQGTGA come from the germline V gene. The CDR3 covers 13 residues. The CDR3: CASSSAGQETQYF. The DNA for the CDR3 is TGTGCCAGCAGCTCAGCGGGACAAGAGACCCAGTACTTC.

This clonotype has only a few counts. J is TRBJ2-1 and V is TRBV10-2, with D tentatively TRBD2 (5 bases). The CDR3 consists of 15 residues. Germline CDR1 WSHSY, CDR2 SAAADI. Trimming left V 0 bases short and J 10 bases short, with 16 bases between. This chain's CDR3 is CASSESFLTSREQFF. CDR3 sequence (DNA): TGCGCCAGCAGTGAGTCGTTTTTAACTAGTCGAGAGCAGTTCTTC.